This is a list of T cell receptor beta chains from one sample in a study of OX40 agonist ivuxolimab in advanced cancers. Assay: immunoSEQ multiplex PCR; the TCRdb copy retains only in-frame clones and omits some. The sample contains more than 100,000 clones, 93% of which appear only once. The input for sequencing was CD4+ or CD8+ T cells sorted from blood, taken in a trial of the OX40 agonist ivuxolimab. The origin of the receptors is an adult with an advanced solid tumor such as melanoma, head and neck, liver or kidney cancer. Each CDR3 is given with its conserved first and last residue. The D gene is left open where the match is weak. Clone size is not always given. Where it is, it says once, few, many or a class for expanded clones.

CDR3: CASSYAYGYTF
DNA: TGTGCCAGCAGTTACGCTTATGGCTACACCTTC
size: -
J: TRBJ1-2
V: TRBV6-1
D: -

CDR3: CASSLQGSGGVGETQYF
DNA: TGTGCCAGCAGCCTCCAGGGAAGTGGGGGCGTCGGGGAGACCCAGTACTTC
size: -
J: TRBJ2-5
V: TRBV9
D: -

CDR3: CATGYRQGGYEQYF
DNA: TGTGCCACGGGTTATAGACAGGGGGGCTACGAGCAGTACTTC
size: -
J: TRBJ2-7
V: TRBV6-5
D: TRBD1

CDR3: CASSKKGGSDNEQFF
DNA: TGTGCCAGCAGCAAAAAGGGCGGCAGTGACAATGAGCAGTTCTTC
size: -
J: TRBJ2-1
V: TRBV21-1
D: -

CDR3: CASSIRVGNTIYF
DNA: TGTGCCAGTAGTATCAGGGTTGGAAACACCATATATTTT
size: -
J: TRBJ1-3
V: TRBV19
D: -

CDR3: CASSLLKGRNVGAFF
DNA: TGTGCCAGCAGCTTGCTCAAGGGCCGCAATGTGGGAGCTTTCTTT
size: -
J: TRBJ1-1
V: TRBV13
D: -

CDR3: CASSEGSPTNTGELFF
DNA: TGTGCCAGCAGCGAAGGGAGCCCTACCAACACCGGGGAGCTGTTTTTT
size: -
J: TRBJ2-2
V: TRBV5-6
D: -

CDR3: CASSPGISYEQYF
DNA: TGTGCCAGCTCACCGGGGATCTCCTACGAGCAGTACTTC
size: -
J: TRBJ2-7
V: TRBV18
D: -

CDR3: CASSSQTEKNIQYF
DNA: TGTGCCAGCAGCTCCCAGACAGAAAAAAACATTCAGTACTTC
size: -
J: TRBJ2-4
V: TRBV13
D: -

CDR3: CASSYGDRGKSPLHF
DNA: TGTGCCAGCAGTTACGGGGACAGGGGAAAGTCACCCCTCCACTTT
size: -
J: TRBJ1-6
V: TRBV6-5
D: TRBD1

CDR3: CASSLSVNTGELFF
DNA: TGTGCCAGCAGCTTAAGTGTGAACACCGGGGAGCTGTTTTTT
size: -
J: TRBJ2-2
V: TRBV7-2
D: -

CDR3: CASSPTSSVGNEQFF
DNA: TGTGCCAGCTCACCCACTAGCTCGGTGGGCAATGAGCAGTTCTTC
size: few
J: TRBJ2-1
V: TRBV18
D: -

CDR3: CASSPTGTVSYEQYF
DNA: TGTGCCAGCAGCCCGACCGGGACAGTCTCTTACGAGCAGTACTTC
size: -
J: TRBJ2-7
V: TRBV7-2
D: TRBD1

CDR3: CASSLAGRRGYNEQFF
DNA: TGCGCCAGCAGCCTAGCGGGACGACGTGGGTACAATGAGCAGTTCTTC
size: -
J: TRBJ2-1
V: TRBV4-3
D: TRBD2

CDR3: CASSFQGQSYNEQFF
DNA: TGCGCCAGCAGCTTTCAAGGGCAGTCCTACAATGAGCAGTTCTTC
size: -
J: TRBJ2-1
V: TRBV5-1
D: -

CDR3: CASTRGGSDRFYGYTF
DNA: TGTGCCAGCACCAGAGGAGGGTCCGACAGATTCTATGGCTACACCTTC
size: -
J: TRBJ1-2
V: TRBV28
D: -

CDR3: CASRAGAREAFF
DNA: TGTGCCAGCAGAGCTGGGGCTCGTGAAGCTTTCTTT
size: -
J: TRBJ1-1
V: TRBV25-1
D: -

CDR3: CATSRAPPRPPSHYGYTF
DNA: TGTGCCACCAGCAGAGCCCCCCCGAGACCTCCTTCCCACTATGGCTACACCTTC
size: once
J: TRBJ1-2
V: TRBV15
D: -

CDR3: CASSDQYTGELFF
DNA: TGTGCCAGCAGCGATCAATACACCGGGGAGCTGTTTTTT
size: -
J: TRBJ2-2
V: TRBV7-6
D: -

CDR3: CASSLDRQASEGDGYTF
DNA: TGTGCCAGCAGCTTAGACCGACAGGCTTCGGAAGGGGATGGCTACACCTTC
size: -
J: TRBJ1-2
V: TRBV7-7
D: -

CDR3: CASSQAELAGDTQYF
DNA: TGCGCCAGCAGCCAAGCCGAGTTAGCGGGAGATACGCAGTATTTT
size: -
J: TRBJ2-3
V: TRBV4-3
D: TRBD2

CDR3: CASSRFREGNYGYTF
DNA: TGTGCCAGTAGTCGGTTCAGGGAGGGGAACTATGGCTACACCTTC
size: -
J: TRBJ1-2
V: TRBV19
D: -

CDR3: CASSESGQTPYNEQFF
DNA: TGTGCCAGCAGTGAATCGGGACAGACACCCTACAATGAGCAGTTCTTC
size: -
J: TRBJ2-1
V: TRBV6-1
D: TRBD1

CDR3: CASSLAASGESDTQYF
DNA: TGCGCCAGCAGCTTGGCGGCTAGCGGGGAGTCAGATACGCAGTATTTT
size: -
J: TRBJ2-3
V: TRBV5-1
D: TRBD2

CDR3: CASSFRWQETQYF
DNA: TGCGCCAGCAGTTTCAGGTGGCAAGAGACCCAGTACTTC
size: -
J: TRBJ2-5
V: TRBV5-1
D: -

CDR3: CASRRGRDQPQHF
DNA: TGTGCCAGCAGAAGGGGTCGCGATCAGCCCCAGCATTTT
size: -
J: TRBJ1-5
V: TRBV27
D: -

CDR3: CASSLNNEQFF
DNA: TGTGCCAGCTCACTTAACAATGAGCAGTTCTTC
size: -
J: TRBJ2-1
V: TRBV18
D: -

CDR3: CASSPRILGLSHEQYF
DNA: TGTGCCAGCAGCCCACGGATCTTGGGACTCTCCCACGAGCAGTACTTC
size: -
J: TRBJ2-7
V: TRBV7-2
D: -

CDR3: CASSSEYEQYF
DNA: TGTGCCAGCAGCTCGGAGTACGAGCAGTACTTC
size: -
J: TRBJ2-7
V: TRBV7-8
D: -

CDR3: CATNSRGAYEQYF
DNA: TGCGCCACCAATTCCAGGGGAGCCTACGAGCAGTACTTC
size: -
J: TRBJ2-7
V: TRBV10-1
D: -

CDR3: CASSLVGAPDTQYF
DNA: TGTGCCAGCAGCTTAGTGGGGGCCCCAGATACGCAGTATTTT
size: -
J: TRBJ2-3
V: TRBV7-2
D: -

CDR3: CASSQLAEETQYF
DNA: TGTGCCAGCTCTCAACTAGCGGAAGAGACCCAGTACTTC
size: -
J: TRBJ2-5
V: TRBV18
D: TRBD2

CDR3: CASSPSGGTYEQYF
DNA: TGTGCCAGCAGCCCTAGCGGGGGTACATACGAGCAGTACTTC
size: -
J: TRBJ2-7
V: TRBV6-6
D: TRBD2

CDR3: CASTHGGNYGYTF
DNA: TGTGCCAGCACCCATGGGGGGAACTATGGCTACACCTTC
size: few
J: TRBJ1-2
V: TRBV7-2
D: -

CDR3: CASSLDPDTEAFF
DNA: TGTGCCAGCAGCCTGGACCCGGACACTGAAGCTTTCTTT
size: -
J: TRBJ1-1
V: TRBV9
D: -

CDR3: CASSFSRGYTF
DNA: TGTGCCAGCAGTTTTTCCAGGGGCTACACCTTC
size: -
J: TRBJ1-2
V: TRBV28
D: -